A single T cell receptor beta chain is shown here with its context. Germline V gene data show CDR1 as LGHNA and CDR2 as YSLEER. V lost 0 bases and J lost 6; bases outside the gene matches: 1. The CDR3 has 13 residues. The assay was immunoSEQ multiplex PCR, and TCRdb's table has in-frame clones only and misses some. Among a few hundred thousand clones listed, 65% to 85% were seen once. The data were obtained in a study of cytomegalovirus exposure and HLA in healthy donors. The sample taken for sequencing was PBMCs. This sequence was found in a woman under 40 in good health and CMV-seropositive. The genes are TRBV4-3 and TRBJ1-1; TRBD1 matches 7 bases. The chain's CDR3 is CASSQEGTAEAFF. The CDR3 coding sequence is TGCGCCAGCAGCCAAGAAGGGACAGCTGAAGCTTTCTTT.